Listed below are T cell receptor beta chains from one sample, sequenced in a study of CD8 T cells in Susac syndrome. TCRdb called the immunoSEQ multiplex PCR reads again in MiXCR, with one record for every CDR3 protein. The data hold approximately 75,000 distinct CDR3 sequences, with about 95% observed a single time. The sample was CD8+ T cells from PBMCs. Receptors originate from a human donor in good health. The CDR3 runs from the conserved cysteine through the conserved F or W. A D gene is named only where the DNA matches it firmly. Rows give clone size only sometimes, using once, few, many, or a class for an expanded clone.

J gene: TRBJ1-1; clone size: NA; V gene: TRBV5-8; D gene: TRBD1; CDR3 protein: CASSNPGTGEVNTEAFF; CDR3 DNA: TGTGCCAGCAGCAATCCCGGGACAGGGGAAGTGAACACTGAAGCTTTCTTT
J gene: TRBJ1-5; clone size: NA; V gene: TRBV19; D gene: NA; CDR3 protein: CASSWGSGNQPQHF; CDR3 DNA: TGTGCCAGTAGCTGGGGGAGCGGCAATCAGCCCCAGCATTTT
J gene: TRBJ1-6; clone size: NA; V gene: TRBV13; D gene: NA; CDR3 protein: CASSSFGARHDSPLHF; CDR3 DNA: TGTGCCAGCAGCTCTTTTGGCGCAAGACACGACTCACCCCTCCACTTT
J gene: TRBJ1-2; clone size: once; V gene: TRBV29-1; D gene: NA; CDR3 protein: CSVEAEQLNYGYTF; CDR3 DNA: TGCAGCGTTGAAGCAGAACAGCTGAACTATGGCTACACCTTC
J gene: TRBJ1-2; clone size: NA; V gene: TRBV23-1; D gene: NA; CDR3 protein: CASSQRGERDGYTF; CDR3 DNA: TGCGCCAGCAGTCAAAGAGGGGAGCGCGATGGCTACACCTTC
J gene: TRBJ1-1; clone size: NA; V gene: TRBV6-1; D gene: NA; CDR3 protein: CASSPTLWGQNTEAFF; CDR3 DNA: TGTGCCAGCAGCCCGACCTTGTGGGGCCAGAACACTGAAGCTTTCTTT
J gene: TRBJ2-3; clone size: NA; V gene: TRBV27; D gene: NA; CDR3 protein: CASSPDSHTQYF; CDR3 DNA: TGTGCCAGCAGTCCGGACAGTCATACGCAGTATTTT
J gene: TRBJ1-1; clone size: NA; V gene: TRBV9; D gene: TRBD1; CDR3 protein: CASSVVGDRGHLKAFF; CDR3 DNA: TGTGCCAGCAGCGTAGTAGGTGACAGGGGGCACCTGAAAGCTTTCTTT
J gene: TRBJ2-6; clone size: NA; V gene: TRBV2; D gene: NA; CDR3 protein: CASFLWGSGANVLTF; CDR3 DNA: TGTGCCAGCTTTTTGTGGGGGTCTGGGGCCAACGTCCTGACTTTC
J gene: TRBJ2-1; clone size: once; V gene: TRBV23-1; D gene: TRBD2; CDR3 protein: CASSHLAGRTSYNEQFF; CDR3 DNA: TGCGCCAGCAGTCATCTAGCGGGGCGGACCTCCTACAATGAGCAGTTCTTC
J gene: TRBJ2-1; clone size: NA; V gene: TRBV29-1; D gene: TRBD2; CDR3 protein: CSVLLAGSSYNEQFF; CDR3 DNA: TGCAGCGTTCTACTAGCGGGGAGCTCCTACAATGAGCAGTTCTTC
J gene: TRBJ2-1; clone size: NA; V gene: TRBV9; D gene: NA; CDR3 protein: CASSVEGRSYNEQFF; CDR3 DNA: TGTGCCAGCAGCGTAGAGGGGCGGTCCTACAATGAGCAGTTCTTC
J gene: TRBJ2-4; clone size: NA; V gene: TRBV27; D gene: TRBD1; CDR3 protein: CASSDRDAKNIQYF; CDR3 DNA: TGTGCCAGCAGCGACAGGGATGCCAAAAACATTCAGTACTTC
J gene: TRBJ1-2; clone size: once; V gene: TRBV20-1; D gene: NA; CDR3 protein: CSADPLGYGYTF; CDR3 DNA: TGCAGTGCTGATCCTTTGGGATATGGCTACACCTTC
J gene: TRBJ2-7; clone size: once; V gene: TRBV27; D gene: TRBD2; CDR3 protein: CASSPNLGLAGSYEQYF; CDR3 DNA: TGTGCCAGCAGTCCTAACCTGGGACTAGCGGGGTCCTACGAGCAGTACTTC
J gene: TRBJ2-1; clone size: NA; V gene: TRBV29-1; D gene: TRBD1; CDR3 protein: CSVEGRGRSYNEQFF; CDR3 DNA: TGCAGCGTTGAAGGCAGGGGGCGCTCCTACAATGAGCAGTTCTTC
J gene: TRBJ2-3; clone size: NA; V gene: TRBV7-2; D gene: TRBD2; CDR3 protein: CASSSVTSGGYTQYF; CDR3 DNA: TGTGCCAGCAGCTCCGTGACTAGCGGGGGGTATACGCAGTATTTT
J gene: TRBJ1-2; clone size: NA; V gene: TRBV29-1; D gene: TRBD1; CDR3 protein: CSVEGHRQGLLVDGYTF; CDR3 DNA: TGCAGCGTTGAAGGACATCGACAGGGCCTGCTTGTAGATGGCTACACCTTC
J gene: TRBJ1-6; clone size: NA; V gene: TRBV6-1; D gene: NA; CDR3 protein: CASSEALPGLYSPLHF; CDR3 DNA: TGTGCCAGCAGTGAAGCGCTCCCAGGTCTATATTCACCCCTCCACTTT
J gene: TRBJ1-2; clone size: NA; V gene: TRBV19; D gene: TRBD1; CDR3 protein: CASSAGQIYGYTF; CDR3 DNA: TGTGCCAGTAGTGCGGGACAGATCTATGGCTACACCTTC
J gene: TRBJ1-1; clone size: NA; V gene: TRBV5-1; D gene: TRBD1; CDR3 protein: CASSPGTGSLNTEAFF; CDR3 DNA: TGCGCCAGCAGCCCGGGGACAGGCTCCTTGAACACTGAAGCTTTCTTT
J gene: TRBJ2-5; clone size: NA; V gene: TRBV7-6; D gene: NA; CDR3 protein: CASSLIGGTETQYF; CDR3 DNA: TGTGCCAGCAGCTTAATAGGGGGGACGGAGACCCAGTACTTC
J gene: TRBJ2-4; clone size: once; V gene: TRBV27; D gene: NA; CDR3 protein: CASSPGGGDRDIQYF; CDR3 DNA: TGTGCCAGCAGTCCAGGAGGGGGCGATCGGGACATTCAGTACTTC
J gene: TRBJ2-7; clone size: NA; V gene: TRBV10-3; D gene: TRBD1; CDR3 protein: CAIRPHGTGVYEQYF; CDR3 DNA: TGTGCCATCAGGCCCCACGGGACAGGGGTTTACGAGCAGTACTTC
J gene: TRBJ1-4; clone size: NA; V gene: TRBV7-9; D gene: NA; CDR3 protein: CASSPVPTNEKLFF; CDR3 DNA: TGTGCCAGCAGCCCGGTTCCAACTAATGAAAAACTGTTTTTT
J gene: TRBJ1-2; clone size: NA; V gene: TRBV27; D gene: TRBD1; CDR3 protein: CASRMRGLEGYTF; CDR3 DNA: TGTGCCAGCAGGATGAGGGGGCTGGAGGGCTACACCTTC
J gene: TRBJ2-5; clone size: NA; V gene: TRBV13; D gene: TRBD2; CDR3 protein: CASSFTSGKETQYF; CDR3 DNA: TGTGCCAGCAGCTTTACTAGCGGAAAAGAGACCCAGTACTTC
J gene: TRBJ1-2; clone size: NA; V gene: TRBV9; D gene: NA; CDR3 protein: CASSVGDAPGYGYTF; CDR3 DNA: TGTGCCAGCAGCGTAGGGGACGCACCGGGGTATGGCTACACCTTC
J gene: TRBJ2-7; clone size: NA; V gene: TRBV6-5; D gene: NA; CDR3 protein: CASRSYRESSYEQYF; CDR3 DNA: TGTGCCAGCAGAAGTTATAGGGAGAGCTCCTACGAGCAGTACTTC
J gene: TRBJ2-5; clone size: NA; V gene: TRBV7-9; D gene: NA; CDR3 protein: CASSSAGALGVQETQYF; CDR3 DNA: TGTGCCAGCAGCTCCGCGGGCGCCCTGGGGGTCCAAGAGACCCAGTACTTC
J gene: TRBJ1-5; clone size: few; V gene: TRBV19; D gene: TRBD1; CDR3 protein: CAGKGQGNQPQHF; CDR3 DNA: TGTGCCGGGAAAGGACAGGGCAATCAGCCCCAGCATTTT
J gene: TRBJ2-1; clone size: NA; V gene: TRBV7-9; D gene: NA; CDR3 protein: CASSLDSVNEQFF; CDR3 DNA: TGTGCCAGCAGCTTGGACAGCGTCAATGAGCAGTTCTTC
J gene: TRBJ2-7; clone size: once; V gene: TRBV9; D gene: NA; CDR3 protein: CASSAAVSPDEQYF; CDR3 DNA: TGTGCCAGCAGCGCGGCGGTTTCGCCCGACGAGCAGTACTTC
J gene: TRBJ2-3; clone size: few; V gene: TRBV18; D gene: NA; CDR3 protein: CASSPTVTDTQYF; CDR3 DNA: TGTGCCAGCTCACCGACGGTCACAGATACGCAGTATTTT
J gene: TRBJ2-5; clone size: NA; V gene: TRBV6-5; D gene: NA; CDR3 protein: CASSYGLIETQYF; CDR3 DNA: TGTGCCAGCAGTTACGGACTAATAGAGACCCAGTACTTC
J gene: TRBJ2-4; clone size: NA; V gene: TRBV21-1; D gene: NA; CDR3 protein: CASSKAGTGTLAKNIQYF; CDR3 DNA: TGTGCCAGCAGCAAAGCCGGAACAGGTACTCTAGCCAAAAACATTCAGTACTTC
J gene: TRBJ2-1; clone size: once; V gene: TRBV27; D gene: NA; CDR3 protein: CASSIPRYRDEQFF; CDR3 DNA: TGTGCCAGCAGTATACCCCGTTACAGAGATGAGCAGTTCTTC
J gene: TRBJ2-1; clone size: NA; V gene: TRBV30; D gene: TRBD1; CDR3 protein: CAWSAWTGDNEQFF; CDR3 DNA: TGTGCCTGGAGTGCATGGACAGGGGATAATGAGCAGTTCTTC
J gene: TRBJ1-2; clone size: NA; V gene: TRBV4-3; D gene: NA; CDR3 protein: CASSQDLGDHYGYTF; CDR3 DNA: TGCGCCAGCAGCCAAGATTTAGGGGATCACTATGGCTACACCTTC
J gene: TRBJ1-6; clone size: NA; V gene: TRBV28; D gene: NA; CDR3 protein: CASSSPISTAYNSPLHF; CDR3 DNA: TGTGCCAGCAGTTCCCCGATATCGACAGCCTATAATTCACCCCTCCACTTT